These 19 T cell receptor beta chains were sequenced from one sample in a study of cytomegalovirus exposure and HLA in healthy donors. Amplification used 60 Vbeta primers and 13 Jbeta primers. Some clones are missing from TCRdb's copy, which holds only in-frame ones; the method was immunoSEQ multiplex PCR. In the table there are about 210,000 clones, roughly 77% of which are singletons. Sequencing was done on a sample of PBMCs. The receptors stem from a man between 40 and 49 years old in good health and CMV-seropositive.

Here the CDR3 DNA reads TGTGCCAGCAGTGAAGCGTTCTACTACGAGCAGTACTTC. Its translation: CASSEAFYYEQYF. The rearrangement links TRBV2 to TRBJ2-7; no firm D call. V gave up 0 bases and J gave up 3 bases, with 6 bases separating them. Germline V CDR1 and CDR2: SNHLY, FYNNEI. The CDR3 loop spans 13 amino acids. The whole variable domain, remainder taken from reference TRBV2 and TRBJ2-7, is EPEVTQTPSHQVTQMGQEVILRCVPISNHLYFYWYRQILGQKVEFLVSFYNNEISEKSEIFDDQFSVERPDGSNFTLKIRSTKLEDSAMYFCASSEAFYYEQYFGPGTRLTVT.

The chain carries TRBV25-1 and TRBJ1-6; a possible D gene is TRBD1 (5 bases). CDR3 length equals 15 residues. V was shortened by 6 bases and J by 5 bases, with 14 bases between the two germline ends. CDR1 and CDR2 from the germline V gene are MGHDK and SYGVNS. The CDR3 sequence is CASSPSQGNNSPLHF. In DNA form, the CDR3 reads TGTGCCAGCAGCCCGTCCCAGGGAAATAATTCACCCCTCCACTTT. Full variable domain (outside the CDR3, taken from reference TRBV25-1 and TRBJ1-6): EADIYQTPRYLVIGTGKKITLECSQTMGHDKMYWYQQDPGMELHLIHYSYGVNSTEKGDLSSESTVSRIRTEHFPLTLESARPSHTSQYLCASSPSQGNNSPLHFGNGTRLTVT.

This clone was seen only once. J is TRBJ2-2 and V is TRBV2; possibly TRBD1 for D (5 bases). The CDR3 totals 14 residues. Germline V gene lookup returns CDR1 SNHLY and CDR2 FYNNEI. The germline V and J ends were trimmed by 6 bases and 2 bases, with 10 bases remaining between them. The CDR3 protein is CASSYRSNTGELFF. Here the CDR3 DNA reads TGTGCCAGCAGCTACAGGTCTAACACCGGGGAGCTGTTTTTT.

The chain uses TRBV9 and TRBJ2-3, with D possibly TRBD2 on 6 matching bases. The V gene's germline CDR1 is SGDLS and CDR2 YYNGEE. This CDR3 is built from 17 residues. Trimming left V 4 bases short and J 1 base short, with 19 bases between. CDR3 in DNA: TGTGCCAGCAGCCCCAGGGACTCCTCCTGGGGCACAGATACGCAGTATTTT. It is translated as CASSPRDSSWGTDTQYF.

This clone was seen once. CDR3 in amino acids: CASSPGQGGSPLHF. The CDR3 DNA reads as TGCGCCAGCAGCCCGGGACAGGGTGGATCACCCCTCCACTTT. This chain joins TRBV5-1 and TRBJ1-6; 9 nucleotides match TRBD1. Trimming removed 4 bases from V and 10 bases from J; junction bases left unmatched: 6. CDR1 is SGHRS and CDR2 is YFSETQ in the germline V gene. This CDR3 spans 14 amino acids. The full variable domain, rest sourced from reference TRBV5-1 and TRBJ1-6, is KAGVTQTPRYLIKTRGQQVTLSCSPISGHRSVSWYQQTPGQGLQFLFEYFSETQRNKGNFPGRFSGRQFSNSRSEMNVSTLELGDSALYLCASSPGQGGSPLHFGNGTRLTVT.

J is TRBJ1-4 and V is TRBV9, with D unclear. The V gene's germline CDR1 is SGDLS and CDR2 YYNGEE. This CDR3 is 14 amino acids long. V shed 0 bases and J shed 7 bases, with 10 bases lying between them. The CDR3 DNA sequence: TGTGCCAGCAGCGTAGACGGGTTTCGTGAAAAACTGTTTTTT. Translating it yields CASSVDGFREKLFF.

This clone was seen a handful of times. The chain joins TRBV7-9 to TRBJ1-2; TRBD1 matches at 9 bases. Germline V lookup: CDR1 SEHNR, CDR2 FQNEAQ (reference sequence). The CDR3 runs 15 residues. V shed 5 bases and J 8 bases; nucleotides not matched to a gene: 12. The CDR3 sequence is CASSPQGGDRVGYTF. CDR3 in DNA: TGTGCCAGCAGCCCCCAAGGAGGGGACAGGGTGGGCTACACCTTC.

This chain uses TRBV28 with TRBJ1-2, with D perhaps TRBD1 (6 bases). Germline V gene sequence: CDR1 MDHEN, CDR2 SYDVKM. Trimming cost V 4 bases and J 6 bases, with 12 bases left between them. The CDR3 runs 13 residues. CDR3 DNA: TGTGCCAGCAGTTCTGACAGGTGGGATGGCTACACCTTC. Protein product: CASSSDRWDGYTF.

This CDR3 is CASPSRAGGYSGELFF. DNA of the CDR3: TGTGCCAGCCCTTCTCGTGCGGGGGGGTACTCCGGGGAGCTGTTTTTT. The chain has TRBV5-6 and TRBJ2-2; 9 nucleotides agree with TRBD2. The germline gives CDR1 SGHDT, CDR2 YYEEEE. The V segment lost 7 bases and the J segment 6 bases; nucleotides outside the gene matches: 13. The CDR3 length is 16 residues. The entire variable domain, with the rest obtained from reference TRBV5-6 and TRBJ2-2, is as follows: DAGVTQSPTHLIKTRGQQVTLRCSPKSGHDTVSWYQQALGQGPQFIFQYYEEEERQRGNFPDRFSGHQFPNYSSELNVNALLLGDSALYLCASPSRAGGYSGELFFGEGSRLTVL.

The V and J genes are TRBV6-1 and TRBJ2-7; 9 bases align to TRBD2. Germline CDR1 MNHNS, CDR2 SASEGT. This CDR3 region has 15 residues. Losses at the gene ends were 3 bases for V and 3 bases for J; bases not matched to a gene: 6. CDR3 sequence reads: CASSDKTSGYYEQYF. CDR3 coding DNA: TGTGCCAGCAGTGACAAGACTAGCGGATACTACGAGCAGTACTTC.

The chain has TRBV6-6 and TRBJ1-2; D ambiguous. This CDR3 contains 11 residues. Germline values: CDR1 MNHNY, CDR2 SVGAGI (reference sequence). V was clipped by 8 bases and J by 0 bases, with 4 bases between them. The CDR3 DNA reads TGTGCCAGCGGAGCTAACTATGGCTACACCTTC. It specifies CASGANYGYTF.

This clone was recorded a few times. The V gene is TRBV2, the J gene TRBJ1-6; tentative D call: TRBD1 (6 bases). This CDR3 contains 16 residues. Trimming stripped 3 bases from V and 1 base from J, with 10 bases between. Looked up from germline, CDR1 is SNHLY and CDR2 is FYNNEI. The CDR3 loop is CASSEQGSSYNSPLHF. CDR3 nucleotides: TGTGCCAGCAGTGAGCAGGGGTCGTCCTATAATTCACCCCTCCACTTT.

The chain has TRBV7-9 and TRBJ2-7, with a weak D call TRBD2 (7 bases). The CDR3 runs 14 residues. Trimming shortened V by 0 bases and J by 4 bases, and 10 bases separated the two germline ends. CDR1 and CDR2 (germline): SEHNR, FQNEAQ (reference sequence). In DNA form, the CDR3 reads TGTGCCAGCAGCTTAGCGGGGGGGCAATACGAGCAGTACTTC. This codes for CASSLAGGQYEQYF.

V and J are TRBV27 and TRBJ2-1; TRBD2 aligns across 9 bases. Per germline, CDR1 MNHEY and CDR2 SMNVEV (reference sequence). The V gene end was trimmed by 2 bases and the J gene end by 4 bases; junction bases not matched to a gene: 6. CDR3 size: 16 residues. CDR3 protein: CASSLGLAGIYNEQFF. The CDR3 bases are TGTGCCAGCAGTTTAGGCCTAGCGGGGATTTACAATGAGCAGTTCTTC.

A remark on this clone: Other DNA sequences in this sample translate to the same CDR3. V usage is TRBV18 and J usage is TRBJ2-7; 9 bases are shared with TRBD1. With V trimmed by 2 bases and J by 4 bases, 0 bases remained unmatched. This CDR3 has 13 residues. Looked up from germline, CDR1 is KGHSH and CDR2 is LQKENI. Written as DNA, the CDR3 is TGTGCCAGCTCACCAGGGACAGGGTACGAGCAGTACTTC. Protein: CASSPGTGYEQYF.

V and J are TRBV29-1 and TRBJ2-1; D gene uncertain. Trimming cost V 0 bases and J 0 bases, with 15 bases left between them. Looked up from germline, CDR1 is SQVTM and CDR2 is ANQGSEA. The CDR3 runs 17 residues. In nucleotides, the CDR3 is TGCAGCGTTGAAGAAGGCAACAGATTTTACTCCTACAATGAGCAGTTCTTC. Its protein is CSVEEGNRFYSYNEQFF.

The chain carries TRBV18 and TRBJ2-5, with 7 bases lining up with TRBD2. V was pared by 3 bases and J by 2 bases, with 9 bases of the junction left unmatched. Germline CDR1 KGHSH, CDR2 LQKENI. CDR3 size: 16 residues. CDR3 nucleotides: TGTGCCAGCTCACCCCGTTCGGCTAGCGGTCAAGAGACCCAGTACTTC. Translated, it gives CASSPRSASGQETQYF.

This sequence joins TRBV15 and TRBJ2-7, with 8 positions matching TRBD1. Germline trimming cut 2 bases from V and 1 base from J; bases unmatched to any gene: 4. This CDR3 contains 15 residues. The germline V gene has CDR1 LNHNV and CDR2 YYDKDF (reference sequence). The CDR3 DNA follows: TGTGCCACCAGCAGACTAGACAGGGGATCCTACGAGCAGTACTTC. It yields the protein CATSRLDRGSYEQYF.

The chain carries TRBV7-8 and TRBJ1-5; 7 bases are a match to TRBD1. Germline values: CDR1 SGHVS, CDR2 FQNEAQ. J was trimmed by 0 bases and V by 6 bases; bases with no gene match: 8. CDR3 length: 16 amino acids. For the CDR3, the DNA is TGTGCCAGCAGTTACGGGACAGCCTATAGCAATCAGCCCCAGCATTTT. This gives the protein CASSYGTAYSNQPQHF.